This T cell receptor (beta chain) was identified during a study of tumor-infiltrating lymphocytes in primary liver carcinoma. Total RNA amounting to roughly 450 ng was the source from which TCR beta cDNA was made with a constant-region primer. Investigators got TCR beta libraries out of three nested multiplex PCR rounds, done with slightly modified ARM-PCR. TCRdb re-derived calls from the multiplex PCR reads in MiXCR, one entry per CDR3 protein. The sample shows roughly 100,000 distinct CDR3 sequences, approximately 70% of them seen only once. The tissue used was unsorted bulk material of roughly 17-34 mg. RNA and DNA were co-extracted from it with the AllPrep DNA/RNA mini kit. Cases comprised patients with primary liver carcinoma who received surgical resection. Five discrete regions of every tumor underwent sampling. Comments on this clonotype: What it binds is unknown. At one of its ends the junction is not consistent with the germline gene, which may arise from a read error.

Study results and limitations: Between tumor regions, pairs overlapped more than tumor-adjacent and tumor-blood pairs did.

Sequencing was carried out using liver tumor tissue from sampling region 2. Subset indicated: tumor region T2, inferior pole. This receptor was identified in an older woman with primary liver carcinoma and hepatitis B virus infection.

The CDR3, as DNA: TGTGCCAGCAGCCATGGACTAGCGGGCTCAGATGCGCAGTATTTT. It specifies CASSHGLAGSDAQYF. V gene TRBV11-2 combines with J gene TRBJ2-3, with 11 positions matching TRBD2. The germline V gene has CDR1 SGHAT and CDR2 FQNNGV. The CDR3 covers 15 residues.